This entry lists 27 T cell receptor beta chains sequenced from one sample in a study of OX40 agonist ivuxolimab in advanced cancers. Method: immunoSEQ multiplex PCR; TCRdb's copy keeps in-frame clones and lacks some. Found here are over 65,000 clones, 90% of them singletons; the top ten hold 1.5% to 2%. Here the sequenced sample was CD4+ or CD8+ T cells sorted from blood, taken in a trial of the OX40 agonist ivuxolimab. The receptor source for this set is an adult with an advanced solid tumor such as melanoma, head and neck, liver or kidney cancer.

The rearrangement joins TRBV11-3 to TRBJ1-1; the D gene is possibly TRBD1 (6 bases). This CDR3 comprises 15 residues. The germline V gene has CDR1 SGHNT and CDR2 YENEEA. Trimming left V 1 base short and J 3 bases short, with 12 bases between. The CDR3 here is CASSLAPGQYTEAFF. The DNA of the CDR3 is TGTGCCAGCAGCTTAGCGCCGGGACAATACACTGAAGCTTTCTTT.

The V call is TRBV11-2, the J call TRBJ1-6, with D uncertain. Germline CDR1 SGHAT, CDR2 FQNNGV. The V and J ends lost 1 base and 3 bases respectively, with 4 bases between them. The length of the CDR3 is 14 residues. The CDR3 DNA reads TGTGCCAGCAGCTTAGGCTTCTATAATTCACCCCTCCACTTT. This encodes CASSLGFYNSPLHF.

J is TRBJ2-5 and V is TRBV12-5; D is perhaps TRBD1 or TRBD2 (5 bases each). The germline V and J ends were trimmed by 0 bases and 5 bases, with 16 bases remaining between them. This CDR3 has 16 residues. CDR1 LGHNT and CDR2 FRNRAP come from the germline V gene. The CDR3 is CASGLVQGGRRETQYF. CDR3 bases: TGTGCTAGTGGTTTGGTTCAGGGTGGGAGACGGGAGACCCAGTACTTC. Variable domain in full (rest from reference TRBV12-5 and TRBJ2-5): DARVTQTPRHKVTEMGQEVTMRCQPILGHNTVFWYRQTMMQGLELLAYFRNRAPLDDSGMPKDRFSAEMPDATLATLKIQPSEPRDSAVYFCASGLVQGGRRETQYFGPGTRLLVL.

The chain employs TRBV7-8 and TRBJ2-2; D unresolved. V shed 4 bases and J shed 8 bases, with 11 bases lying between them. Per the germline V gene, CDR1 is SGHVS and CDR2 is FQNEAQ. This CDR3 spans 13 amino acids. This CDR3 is CASSSTAWGELFF. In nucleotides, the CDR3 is TGTGCCAGCAGCTCCACCGCGTGGGGGGAGCTGTTTTTT.

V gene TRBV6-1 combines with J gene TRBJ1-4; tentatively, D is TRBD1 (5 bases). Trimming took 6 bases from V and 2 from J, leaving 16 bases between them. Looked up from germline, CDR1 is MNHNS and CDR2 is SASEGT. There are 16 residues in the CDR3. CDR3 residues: CASRENPTVTNEKLFF. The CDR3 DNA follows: TGTGCCAGCAGGGAAAACCCGACAGTCACTAATGAAAAACTGTTTTTT.

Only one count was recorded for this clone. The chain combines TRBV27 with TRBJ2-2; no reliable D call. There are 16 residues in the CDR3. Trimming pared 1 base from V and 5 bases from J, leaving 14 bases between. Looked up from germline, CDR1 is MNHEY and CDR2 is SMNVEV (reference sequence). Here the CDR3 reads CASSLYPVRSTGELFF. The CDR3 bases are TGTGCCAGCAGTTTATACCCCGTGAGAAGTACCGGGGAGCTGTTTTTT.

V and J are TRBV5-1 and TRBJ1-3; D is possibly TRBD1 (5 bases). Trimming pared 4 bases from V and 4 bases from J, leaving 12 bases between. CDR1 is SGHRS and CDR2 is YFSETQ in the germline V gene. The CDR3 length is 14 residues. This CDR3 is CASSTGTLGNTIYF. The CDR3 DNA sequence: TGCGCCAGCAGCACCGGGACTTTGGGAAACACCATATATTTT.

CDR3 sequence: CASSGQWAYEQYF. The CDR3 nucleotides are TGTGCCAGCAGTGGTCAGTGGGCCTACGAGCAGTACTTC. This chain uses TRBV11-3 with TRBJ2-7; D is undetermined. Germline V gene sequence: CDR1 SGHNT, CDR2 YENEEA. V was cut by 6 bases and J by 2 bases, with 11 bases left in between. The CDR3 is made up of 13 amino acids.

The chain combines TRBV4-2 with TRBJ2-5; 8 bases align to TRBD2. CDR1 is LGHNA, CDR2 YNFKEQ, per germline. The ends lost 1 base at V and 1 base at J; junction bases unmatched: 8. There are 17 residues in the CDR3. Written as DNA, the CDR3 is TGTGCCAGCAGCCAAGTAAGGACTAGCAGAACCCAAGAGACCCAGTACTTC. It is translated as CASSQVRTSRTQETQYF.

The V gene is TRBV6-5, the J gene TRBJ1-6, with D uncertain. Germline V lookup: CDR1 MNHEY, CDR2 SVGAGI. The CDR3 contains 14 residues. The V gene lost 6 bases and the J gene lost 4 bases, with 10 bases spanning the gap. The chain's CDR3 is CASRRAGYNSPLHF. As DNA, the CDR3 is TGTGCCAGCAGGAGAGCCGGATATAATTCACCCCTCCACTTT.

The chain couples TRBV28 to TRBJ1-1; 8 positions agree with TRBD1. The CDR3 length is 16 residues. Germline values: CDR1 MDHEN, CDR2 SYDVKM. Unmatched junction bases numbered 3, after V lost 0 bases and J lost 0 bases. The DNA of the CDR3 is TGTGCCAGCAGTTTATGGGGGACAGGAGTGAACACTGAAGCTTTCTTT. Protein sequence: CASSLWGTGVNTEAFF.

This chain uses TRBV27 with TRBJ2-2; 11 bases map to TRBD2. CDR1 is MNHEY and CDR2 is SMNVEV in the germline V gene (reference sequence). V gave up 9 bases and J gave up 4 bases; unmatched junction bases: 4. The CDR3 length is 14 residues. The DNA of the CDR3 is TGTGCCAGTCGACTAGCGGGAAGCACCGGGGAGCTGTTTTTT. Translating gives CASRLAGSTGELFF.

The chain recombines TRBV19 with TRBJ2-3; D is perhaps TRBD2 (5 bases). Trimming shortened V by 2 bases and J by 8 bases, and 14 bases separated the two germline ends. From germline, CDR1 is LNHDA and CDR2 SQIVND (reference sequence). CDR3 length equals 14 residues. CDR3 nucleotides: TGTGCCAGTAGTATAAGGCGGCCCGGAGGTACGCAGTATTTT. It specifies CASSIRRPGGTQYF.

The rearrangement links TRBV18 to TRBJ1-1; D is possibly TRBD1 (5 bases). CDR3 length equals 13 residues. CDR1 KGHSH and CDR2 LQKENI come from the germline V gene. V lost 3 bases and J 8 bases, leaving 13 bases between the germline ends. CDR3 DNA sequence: TGTGCCAGCTCACCCCTCGGGGGGGAGGAAGCTTTCTTT. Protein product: CASSPLGGEEAFF.

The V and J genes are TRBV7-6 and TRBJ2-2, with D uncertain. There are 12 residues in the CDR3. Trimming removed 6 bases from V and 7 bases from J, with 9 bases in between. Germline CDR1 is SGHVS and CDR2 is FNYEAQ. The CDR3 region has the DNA TGTGCCAGCAGACCACTCAACGGGGAGCTGTTTTTT. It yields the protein CASRPLNGELFF.

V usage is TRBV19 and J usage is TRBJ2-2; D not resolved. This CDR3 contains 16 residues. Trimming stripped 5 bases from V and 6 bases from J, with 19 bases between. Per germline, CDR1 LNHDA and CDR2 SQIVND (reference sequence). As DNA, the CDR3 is TGTGCCAGTAGTTCAACGGCACAGACCTGGGCCGGGGAGCTGTTTTTT. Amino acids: CASSSTAQTWAGELFF.

CDR3 coding DNA: TGCGCCAGCAGCCTGGGACTAGCGGGAGGGGTTTACAATGAGCAGTTCTTC. Amino acids: CASSLGLAGGVYNEQFF. The chain uses TRBV5-1 and TRBJ2-1; TRBD2 matches 16 bases. Germline CDR1 and CDR2: SGHRS and YFSETQ. This CDR3 is 17 amino acids long. V lost 4 bases to trimming and J lost 4 bases; unmatched junction nucleotides: 5.

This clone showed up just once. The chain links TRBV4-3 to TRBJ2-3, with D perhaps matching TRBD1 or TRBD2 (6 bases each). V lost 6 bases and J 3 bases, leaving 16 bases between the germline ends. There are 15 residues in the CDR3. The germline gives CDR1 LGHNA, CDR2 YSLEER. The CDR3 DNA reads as TGCGCCAGCAGGCCGGGGGCCCGTGGGACAGATACGCAGTATTTT. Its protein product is CASRPGARGTDTQYF.

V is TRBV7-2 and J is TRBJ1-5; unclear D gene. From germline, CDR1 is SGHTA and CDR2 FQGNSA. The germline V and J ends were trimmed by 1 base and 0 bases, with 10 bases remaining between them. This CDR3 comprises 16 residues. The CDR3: CASSLGFRSSNQPQHF. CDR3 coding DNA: TGTGCCAGCAGCTTAGGGTTTAGGAGTAGCAATCAGCCCCAGCATTTT.

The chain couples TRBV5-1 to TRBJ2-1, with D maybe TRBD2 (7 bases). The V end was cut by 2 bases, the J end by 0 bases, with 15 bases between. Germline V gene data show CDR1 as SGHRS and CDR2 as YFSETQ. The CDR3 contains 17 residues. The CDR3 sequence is CASSFNPGGSSYNEQFF. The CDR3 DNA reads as TGCGCCAGCAGCTTTAACCCGGGGGGCAGCTCCTACAATGAGCAGTTCTTC.

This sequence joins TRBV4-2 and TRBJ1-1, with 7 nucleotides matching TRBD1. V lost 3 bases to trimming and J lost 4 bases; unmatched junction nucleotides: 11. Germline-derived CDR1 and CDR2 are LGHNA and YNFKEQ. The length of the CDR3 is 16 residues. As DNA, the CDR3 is TGTGCCAGCAGCCAGAGTCGACAGGGCGGGGGCACTGAAGCTTTCTTT. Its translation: CASSQSRQGGGTEAFF.

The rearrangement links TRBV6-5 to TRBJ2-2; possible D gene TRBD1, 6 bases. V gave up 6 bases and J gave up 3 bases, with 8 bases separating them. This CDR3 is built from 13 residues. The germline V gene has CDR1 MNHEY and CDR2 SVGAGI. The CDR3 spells CASRGADTGELFF. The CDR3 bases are TGTGCCAGCAGGGGGGCGGACACCGGGGAGCTGTTTTTT.

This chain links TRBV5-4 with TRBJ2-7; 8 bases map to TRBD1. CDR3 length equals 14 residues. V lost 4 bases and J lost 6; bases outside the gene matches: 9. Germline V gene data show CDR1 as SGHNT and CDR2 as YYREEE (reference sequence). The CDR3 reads CASSASGTGPEQYF. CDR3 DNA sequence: TGTGCCAGCAGCGCCTCCGGGACAGGCCCCGAGCAGTACTTC.

CDR3 in DNA: TGTGCCAGCAGTTACCTAGGGTTAACCGGGGAGCTGTTTTTT. The encoded protein is CASSYLGLTGELFF. The rearrangement joins TRBV6-6 to TRBJ2-2; D is uncertain. This CDR3 is 14 amino acids long. V gave up 2 bases and J gave up 5 bases, with 9 bases separating them. Germline V lookup: CDR1 MNHNY, CDR2 SVGAGI (reference sequence).

The CDR3 region has the DNA TGTGCCAGCAGTTGGACTAGCGCCGATCAGACAGATACGCAGTATTTT. It is translated as CASSWTSADQTDTQYF. The chain combines TRBV7-6 with TRBJ2-3; 9 bases agree with TRBD2. The V gene end was trimmed by 6 bases and the J gene end by 3 bases; junction bases not matched to a gene: 10. The CDR3 spans 16 residues. Germline CDR1 SGHVS, CDR2 FNYEAQ.

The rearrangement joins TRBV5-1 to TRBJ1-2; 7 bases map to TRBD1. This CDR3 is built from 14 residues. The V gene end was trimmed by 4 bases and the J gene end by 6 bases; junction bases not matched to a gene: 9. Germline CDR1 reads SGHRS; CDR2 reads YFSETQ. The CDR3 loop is CASSLGTVHDGYTF. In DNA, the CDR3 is TGCGCCAGCAGCCTAGGGACAGTTCATGATGGCTACACCTTC.

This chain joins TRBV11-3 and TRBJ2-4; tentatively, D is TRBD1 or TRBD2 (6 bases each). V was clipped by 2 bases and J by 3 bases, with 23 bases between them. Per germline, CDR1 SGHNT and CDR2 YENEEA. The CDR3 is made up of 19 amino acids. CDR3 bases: TGTGCCAGCAGCTTAACCGCTTACGGAGGGGGGAATGACAAAAACATTCAGTACTTC. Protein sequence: CASSLTAYGGGNDKNIQYF.